This is a list of T cell receptor beta chains from one sample in a study of blood T cells in healthy people across ages. A single record per CDR3 protein comes from TCRdb applying MiXCR to the 5' RACE reads. Counted here are 550,000 to 800,000 distinct CDR3 sequences, roughly 20% occurring once; the ten biggest clones make up approximately 3.6%. Sequencing was carried out using blood. These receptors all come from a man between 65 and 79 years old in good health. Both conserved end residues are part of each CDR3. Fields, in order: clone size, J gene, D gene, V gene, CDR3 protein, CDR3 DNA. The D gene is left open where the match is weak. Clone size appears in some rows only: once, few, many, or a class for an expanded clone.

clone_size: NA
j_call: TRBJ2-6
d_call: NA
v_call: TRBV11-1
cdr3_aa: CASSYSGIYSRSGANVLTF
cdr3_nt: TGTGCCAGCAGCTATTCAGGGATTTATTCCCGCTCTGGGGCCAACGTCCTGACTTTC

clone_size: NA
j_call: TRBJ2-5
d_call: NA
v_call: TRBV5-1
cdr3_aa: CARHPGQSIPRKETQYF
cdr3_nt: TGCGCCAGGCATCCGGGACAAAGTATTCCGCGGAAAGAGACCCAGTACTTC

clone_size: few
j_call: TRBJ2-1
d_call: NA
v_call: TRBV2
cdr3_aa: CASSPSNVGGAEQFF
cdr3_nt: TGTGCCAGCAGCCCATCAAACGTTGGTGGGGCTGAGCAGTTCTTC

clone_size: NA
j_call: TRBJ2-3
d_call: NA
v_call: TRBV7-2
cdr3_aa: CASSLGGSLTDTQYF
cdr3_nt: TGTGCCAGCAGCTTAGGGGGATCGCTCACAGATACGCAGTATTTT

clone_size: NA
j_call: TRBJ2-5
d_call: TRBD2
v_call: TRBV20-1
cdr3_aa: CSGAGRVEETQYF
cdr3_nt: TGCAGTGGGGCGGGGAGGGTTGAAGAGACCCAGTACTTC

clone_size: NA
j_call: TRBJ2-5
d_call: NA
v_call: TRBV7-2
cdr3_aa: CASSSRRAQETQYF
cdr3_nt: TGTGCCAGCAGCTCACGGAGAGCACAAGAGACCCAGTACTTC

clone_size: NA
j_call: TRBJ2-5
d_call: TRBD1
v_call: TRBV29-1
cdr3_aa: CSVHRGAETQYF
cdr3_nt: TGCAGCGTCCACAGGGGTGCTGAGACCCAGTACTTC

clone_size: NA
j_call: TRBJ2-5
d_call: TRBD2
v_call: TRBV10-3
cdr3_aa: CAISATSGSAYGQYF
cdr3_nt: TGTGCCATCAGTGCGACTAGCGGGAGCGCCTACGGGCAGTACTTC

clone_size: few
j_call: TRBJ2-4
d_call: NA
v_call: TRBV4-1
cdr3_aa: CASSQDPGAEPAKNIQYF
cdr3_nt: TGCGCCAGCAGCCAAGATCCCGGGGCGGAGCCTGCCAAAAACATTCAGTACTTC

clone_size: NA
j_call: TRBJ1-1
d_call: NA
v_call: TRBV7-8
cdr3_aa: CASSLTLGVTEAFF
cdr3_nt: TGTGCCAGCAGCCTCACGCTGGGGGTCACTGAAGCTTTCTTT

clone_size: few
j_call: TRBJ2-3
d_call: NA
v_call: TRBV28
cdr3_aa: CASSSGAGGITDTQYF
cdr3_nt: TGTGCCAGCAGTTCCGGAGCAGGTGGAATCACAGATACGCAGTATTTT

clone_size: NA
j_call: TRBJ1-1
d_call: NA
v_call: TRBV6-1
cdr3_aa: CASMRPMNTEAFF
cdr3_nt: TGTGCCAGCATGCGCCCCATGAACACTGAAGCTTTCTTT

clone_size: few
j_call: TRBJ2-2
d_call: NA
v_call: TRBV7-9
cdr3_aa: CASSLVGAANTGELFF
cdr3_nt: TGTGCCAGCAGCTTAGTTGGGGCAGCGAACACCGGGGAGCTGTTTTTT

clone_size: NA
j_call: TRBJ2-7
d_call: TRBD2
v_call: TRBV20-1
cdr3_aa: CSARGLAGISYEQYF
cdr3_nt: TGCAGTGCTAGGGGACTAGCGGGAATCTCCTACGAGCAGTACTTC

clone_size: few
j_call: TRBJ1-2
d_call: NA
v_call: TRBV20-1
cdr3_aa: CSARVPPDRTNYGYTF
cdr3_nt: TGCAGTGCTAGAGTTCCACCCGACAGGACCAACTATGGCTACACCTTC

clone_size: few
j_call: TRBJ1-1
d_call: NA
v_call: TRBV29-1
cdr3_aa: CSVDRGTTNTEAFF
cdr3_nt: TGCAGCGTTGATCGGGGCACAACGAACACTGAAGCTTTCTTT

clone_size: NA
j_call: TRBJ2-7
d_call: NA
v_call: TRBV2
cdr3_aa: CASNRNYEQYF
cdr3_nt: TGTGCCAGCAATCGGAACTACGAGCAGTACTTC

clone_size: few
j_call: TRBJ2-1
d_call: NA
v_call: TRBV9
cdr3_aa: CASSVGLGNEQFF
cdr3_nt: TGTGCCAGCAGCGTAGGCCTGGGGAATGAGCAGTTCTTC

clone_size: few
j_call: TRBJ2-1
d_call: TRBD2
v_call: TRBV6-2/TRBV6-3
cdr3_aa: CASSQASGASSYNEQFF
cdr3_nt: TGTGCCAGCAGCCAGGCTAGCGGGGCCAGCTCCTACAATGAGCAGTTCTTC

clone_size: NA
j_call: TRBJ2-5
d_call: TRBD1
v_call: TRBV7-9
cdr3_aa: CASSQDRDRETQYF
cdr3_nt: TGTGCCAGCAGCCAAGACAGGGATCGGGAGACCCAGTACTTC

clone_size: few
j_call: TRBJ1-4
d_call: NA
v_call: TRBV9
cdr3_aa: CASSVGGQDNEKLFF
cdr3_nt: TGTGCCAGCAGCGTAGGAGGACAAGATAATGAAAAACTGTTTTTT

clone_size: NA
j_call: TRBJ1-1
d_call: NA
v_call: TRBV7-2
cdr3_aa: CASRAGRKNTEAFF
cdr3_nt: TGTGCCAGCAGGGCCGGGAGGAAGAACACTGAAGCTTTCTTT

clone_size: many
j_call: TRBJ2-4
d_call: NA
v_call: TRBV28
cdr3_aa: CASSLMGSLAKNIQYF
cdr3_nt: TGTGCCAGCAGTTTAATGGGCAGTTTAGCCAAAAACATTCAGTACTTC

clone_size: NA
j_call: TRBJ2-1
d_call: TRBD2
v_call: TRBV20-1
cdr3_aa: CSAPGGASGRHEQFF
cdr3_nt: TGCAGTGCCCCAGGAGGGGCTAGCGGGAGGCATGAGCAGTTCTTC

clone_size: few
j_call: TRBJ2-5
d_call: TRBD2
v_call: TRBV20-1
cdr3_aa: CSAWLVGLAGETQYF
cdr3_nt: TGCAGTGCTTGGCTTGTGGGACTAGCTGGCGAGACCCAGTACTTC

clone_size: NA
j_call: TRBJ1-5
d_call: NA
v_call: TRBV12-3/TRBV12-4
cdr3_aa: CASNFGDQPQHF
cdr3_nt: TGTGCCAGCAACTTTGGGGATCAGCCCCAGCATTTT

clone_size: few
j_call: TRBJ2-1
d_call: TRBD1
v_call: TRBV10-3
cdr3_aa: CAISEYRDRVYNEQFF
cdr3_nt: TGTGCCATCAGTGAGTACCGGGACAGGGTGTACAATGAGCAGTTCTTC

clone_size: many
j_call: TRBJ2-5
d_call: NA
v_call: TRBV20-1
cdr3_aa: CSARASREETQYF
cdr3_nt: TGCAGTGCTAGGGCTTCTAGGGAAGAGACCCAGTACTTC

clone_size: NA
j_call: TRBJ2-7
d_call: NA
v_call: TRBV20-1
cdr3_aa: CSARDSRGAYEQYF
cdr3_nt: TGCAGTGCTAGAGATTCAAGGGGCGCCTACGAGCAGTACTTC

clone_size: NA
j_call: TRBJ2-5
d_call: NA
v_call: TRBV10-3
cdr3_aa: CAISESRHGEAQYF
cdr3_nt: TGTGCCATCAGTGAGTCGAGGCACGGCGAGGCCCAGTACTTC

clone_size: NA
j_call: TRBJ2-7
d_call: NA
v_call: TRBV20-1
cdr3_aa: CSAIPGGQQYF
cdr3_nt: TGCAGTGCTATACCCGGAGGGCAGCAGTACTTC

clone_size: NA
j_call: TRBJ2-7
d_call: NA
v_call: TRBV9
cdr3_aa: CASSVSSGRGEQYF
cdr3_nt: TGTGCCAGCAGCGTATCATCAGGGCGCGGCGAGCAGTACTTC

clone_size: many
j_call: TRBJ1-6
d_call: NA
v_call: TRBV25-1
cdr3_aa: CASRYSGAGSPLHF
cdr3_nt: TGTGCCAGCAGATATTCAGGGGCGGGTTCACCCCTCCACTTT

clone_size: NA
j_call: TRBJ1-2
d_call: TRBD1
v_call: TRBV6-5
cdr3_aa: CASSPLVDRGDGYTF
cdr3_nt: TGTGCCAGCAGTCCACTCGTAGACAGGGGGGATGGCTACACCTTC

clone_size: NA
j_call: TRBJ2-1
d_call: NA
v_call: TRBV6-2/TRBV6-3
cdr3_aa: CASSYFLTEQFF
cdr3_nt: TGTGCCAGCAGTTACTTCCTAACCGAGCAGTTCTTC

clone_size: many
j_call: TRBJ1-3
d_call: NA
v_call: TRBV14
cdr3_aa: CASSLRGGINTIYF
cdr3_nt: TGTGCCAGCAGCTTACGCGGAGGGATAAACACCATATATTTT

clone_size: NA
j_call: TRBJ2-7
d_call: TRBD2
v_call: TRBV12-3/TRBV12-4
cdr3_aa: CASSPTPGTSLNEQYF
cdr3_nt: TGTGCCAGCAGCCCGACGCCCGGGACTAGCCTGAACGAGCAGTACTTC

clone_size: NA
j_call: TRBJ2-2
d_call: NA
v_call: TRBV2
cdr3_aa: CASSGVATNTGELFF
cdr3_nt: TGTGCCAGCAGTGGCGTAGCGACGAACACCGGGGAGCTGTTTTTT

clone_size: few
j_call: TRBJ2-5
d_call: TRBD2
v_call: TRBV11-2
cdr3_aa: CASSLGLAGGRLQETQYF
cdr3_nt: TGTGCCAGCAGCCTAGGACTAGCGGGAGGTAGACTCCAAGAGACCCAGTACTTC

clone_size: NA
j_call: TRBJ2-1
d_call: TRBD2
v_call: TRBV29-1
cdr3_aa: CSVTSGSSINEQFF
cdr3_nt: TGCAGCGTTACTAGCGGGAGCTCAATCAATGAGCAGTTCTTC